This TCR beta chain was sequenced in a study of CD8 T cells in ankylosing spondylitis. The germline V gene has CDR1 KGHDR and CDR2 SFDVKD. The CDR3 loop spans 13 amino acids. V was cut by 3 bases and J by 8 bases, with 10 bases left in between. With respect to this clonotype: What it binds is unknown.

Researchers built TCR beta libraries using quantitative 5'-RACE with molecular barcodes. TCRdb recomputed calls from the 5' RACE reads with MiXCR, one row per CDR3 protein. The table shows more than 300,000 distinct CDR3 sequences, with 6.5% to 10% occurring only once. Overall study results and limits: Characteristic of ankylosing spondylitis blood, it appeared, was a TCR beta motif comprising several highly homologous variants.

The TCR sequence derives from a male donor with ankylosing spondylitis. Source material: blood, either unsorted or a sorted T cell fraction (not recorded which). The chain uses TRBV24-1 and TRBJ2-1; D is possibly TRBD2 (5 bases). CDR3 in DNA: TGTGCCACCAGTGATCCGAGGGTGCATGAGCAGTTCTTC. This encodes CATSDPRVHEQFF.